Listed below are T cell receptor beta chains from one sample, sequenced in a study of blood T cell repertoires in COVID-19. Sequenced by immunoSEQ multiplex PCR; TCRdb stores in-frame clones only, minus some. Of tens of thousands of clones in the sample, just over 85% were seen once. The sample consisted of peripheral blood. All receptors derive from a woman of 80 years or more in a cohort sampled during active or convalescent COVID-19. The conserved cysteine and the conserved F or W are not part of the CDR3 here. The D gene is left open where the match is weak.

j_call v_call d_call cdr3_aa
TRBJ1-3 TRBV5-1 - ASSRTASGNTIY
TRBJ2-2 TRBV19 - ASRTALRASDTGELF
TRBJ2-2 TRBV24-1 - ATSGSSVTGELF
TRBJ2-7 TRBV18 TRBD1 ASSPTEQGISYEQY
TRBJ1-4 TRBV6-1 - ASSEAALPTNEKLF
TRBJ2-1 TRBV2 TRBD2 ASSETSGRDRNEQF
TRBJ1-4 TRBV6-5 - ASSVDSPRLF
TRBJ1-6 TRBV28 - ASSPQGPHNSPLH
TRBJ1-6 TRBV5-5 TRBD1 ASLTGGNSPLH
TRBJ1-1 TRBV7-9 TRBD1 ASSRQGGHTEAF
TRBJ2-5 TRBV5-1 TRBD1 ASRVGQGAETQY
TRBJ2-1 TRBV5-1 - ASTEGIRDEQF
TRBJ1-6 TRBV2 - ASSPSKGSNSPLH
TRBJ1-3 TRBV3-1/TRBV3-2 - ASSPVPGNTIY
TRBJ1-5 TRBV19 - ASSIVVDQPQH
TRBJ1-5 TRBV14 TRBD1 ASSRTQRQGYQPQH
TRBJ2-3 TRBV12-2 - ASRLKLSSGEHRTDTQY
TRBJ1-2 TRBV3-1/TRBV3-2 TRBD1 ASSLQGAISNYGYT
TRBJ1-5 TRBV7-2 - ASSAQVPTPQH
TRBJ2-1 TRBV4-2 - ASSQERRYNEQF
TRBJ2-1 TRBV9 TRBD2 ASSVRTSGRNEQF
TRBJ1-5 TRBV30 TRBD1 AWSGQGGNQPQH
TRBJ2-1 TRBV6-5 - ASSYRSTGNNEQF
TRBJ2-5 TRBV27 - ASSLLNPQVQETQY
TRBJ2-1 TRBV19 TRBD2 ASSIGGSYNEQF
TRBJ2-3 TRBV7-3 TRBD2 ASSPGTSGTDTQY
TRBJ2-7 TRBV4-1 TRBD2 ASSFGGSSYEQY
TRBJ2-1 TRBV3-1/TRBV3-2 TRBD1 ASSQEGSRGNEQF